Shown below are 21 T cell receptor beta chains from a single sample sequenced in a study of CD8+CD57+ T cells in acquired aplastic anemia. The template used for profiling TCR beta VDJ and CDR3 was genomic DNA. Each CDR3 protein is one row after TCRdb ran MiXCR on the reads. Here the sample spans a few hundred thousand distinct CDR3 sequences, roughly 33% being singletons. Specimen: sorted CD4+, CD8+, or CD8+CD57+ T cells (not recorded which) from PBMCs. These receptors originate from a human donor in good health, serving as a control.

This clonotype has a count of ten or more. This chain connects TRBV10-3 to TRBJ2-3, with TRBD2 as a possible D gene (5 bases). The germline gives CDR1 ENHRY, CDR2 SYGVKD. V lost 6 bases, J lost 4 bases, and 14 bases lay in between. There are 14 residues in the CDR3. CDR3 residues: CAISEGDGADTQYF. The CDR3 DNA reads as TGTGCCATCAGCGAGGGTGATGGGGCAGATACGCAGTATTTT.

This clonotype was found many times. This chain connects TRBV11-2 to TRBJ2-3; the D gene is possibly TRBD2 (6 bases). Germline-derived CDR1 and CDR2 are SGHAT and FQNNGV. This CDR3 contains 15 residues. V lost 5 bases to trimming and J lost 2 bases, with 14 bases between them. The CDR3 here is CASSPSWEDTDTQYF. The CDR3 DNA is TGTGCCAGCAGCCCCAGCTGGGAGGACACAGATACGCAGTATTTT. Complete variable domain (other parts from reference TRBV11-2 and TRBJ2-3): EAGVAQSPRYKIIEKRQSVAFWCNPISGHATLYWYQQILGQGPKLLIQFQNNGVVDDSQLPKDRFSAERLKGVDSTLKIQPAKLEDSAVYLCASSPSWEDTDTQYFGPGTRLTVL.

V is TRBV3-1 and J is TRBJ1-2; possible D gene TRBD1, 5 bases. Trimming left V 1 base short and J 5 bases short, with 14 bases between. Germline values: CDR1 LGHDT, CDR2 YNNKEL (reference sequence). The CDR3 runs to 15 residues. CDR3 bases: TGTGCCAGCAGCCAAGGCGTGACAGACTTTTATGGCTACACCTTC. Its translation: CASSQGVTDFYGYTF. The full variable domain, completed using reference TRBV3-1 and TRBJ1-2, is DTAVSQTPKYLVTQMGNDKSIKCEQNLGHDTMYWYKQDSKKFLKIMFSYNNKELIINETVPNRFSPKSPDKAHLNLHINSLELGDSAVYFCASSQGVTDFYGYTFGSGTRLTVV.

This clonotype was picked up many times. This rearrangement joins TRBV12-3 or TRBV12-4 to TRBJ2-7, with D possibly TRBD2 on 5 matching bases. This CDR3 spans 13 amino acids. Trimming removed 7 bases from V and 0 bases from J, with 10 bases in between. CDR3 DNA: TGTGCCAGCAAGAGGGCATTCTCCTACGAGCAGTACTTC. Protein product: CASKRAFSYEQYF.

This clonotype has a single count. The rearrangement uses TRBV27 and TRBJ1-5; no reliable D call. The germline gives CDR1 MNHEY, CDR2 SMNVEV (reference sequence). V lost 4 bases and J lost 6, with 10 bases in between. The CDR3 extends over 13 amino acids. The CDR3 DNA reads as TGTGCCAGCAGTTCGATGACGGGTCAGCCCCAGCATTTT. Protein sequence: CASSSMTGQPQHF.

This clonotype was seen ten or more times. At one end the junction does not follow the germline gene, possibly because of a read error. The V call is TRBV10-3, the J call TRBJ2-3; TRBD1 might be the D (6 bases). This CDR3 region has 17 residues. The germline gives CDR1 ENHRY, CDR2 SYGVKD. The CDR3 sequence: CAVRGGQSNAKGHTQYF. As DNA, the CDR3 is TGTGCCGTCAGGGGTGGGCAGTCCAATGCGAAAGGGCATACGCAGTATTTT.

The J gene is TRBJ2-4, the V gene TRBV5-4, with D tentatively TRBD1 or TRBD2 (5 bases each). Germline loops: CDR1 SGHNT, CDR2 YYREEE (reference sequence). V lost 1 base and J 9 bases, leaving 26 bases between the germline ends. The CDR3 is made up of 18 amino acids. The CDR3 protein is CASSLRESWGYERSIQYF. Here the CDR3 DNA reads TGTGCCAGCAGCTTGAGGGAGTCATGGGGGTATGAGAGGAGCATTCAGTACTTC.

This clonotype was observed many times. The chain joins TRBV2 to TRBJ1-4; possibly TRBD1 for D (6 bases). Deletions cut 6 bases from V and 8 bases from J, with 19 bases between. Germline CDR1 and CDR2: SNHLY and FYNNEI. The CDR3 has 15 amino acids. The CDR3 is CASSATGSWEEKLFF. For the CDR3, the DNA is TGTGCCAGCAGCGCAACAGGGAGTTGGGAGGAAAAACTGTTTTTT.

This clonotype has at least ten counts. The chain joins TRBV19 to TRBJ2-1, with 9 bases lining up with TRBD1. The CDR3 loop spans 16 amino acids. The trim removed 4 bases at V and 8 bases at J, leaving 12 bases unmatched. Germline CDR1 reads LNHDA; CDR2 reads SQIVND (reference sequence). The CDR3 nucleotides read TGTGCCAGTAGTACGCCACGGGACAGGGTAAGCGATGAGCAGTTCTTC. Protein product: CASSTPRDRVSDEQFF.

The chain couples TRBV11-2 to TRBJ1-6; D is possibly TRBD1 (6 bases). This CDR3 region has 15 residues. The ends were cut back, 2 bases at V and 8 bases at J, with 13 bases in the middle. Germline values: CDR1 SGHAT, CDR2 FQNNGV. The chain's CDR3 is CASSLLGQTDSPLHF. CDR3 nucleotide sequence: TGTGCCAGCAGCTTACTAGGACAGACCGATTCACCCCTCCACTTT.

This rearrangement joins TRBV7-2 to TRBJ2-5, with D possibly being TRBD1 or TRBD2 (6 bases each). With 5 bases removed from V and 9 bases from J, the gap between germline ends came to 22 bases. This CDR3 is 15 amino acids long. The germline CDR1 and CDR2 sequences are SGHTA and FQGNSA. CDR3 nucleotide sequence: TGTGCCAGCAGCCCGGAAGGTCAGAGGGGGGAGGCCCAGTACTTC. It yields the protein CASSPEGQRGEAQYF.

This clonotype was observed a handful of times. The rearrangement uses TRBV7-2 and TRBJ2-2; the match to TRBD2 covers 14 bases. The V segment lost 3 bases and the J segment 5 bases; nucleotides outside the gene matches: 5. Germline CDR1 SGHTA, CDR2 FQGNSA. The CDR3 has 17 residues. CDR3 region: CASSFRLAGGGTGELFF. The DNA of the CDR3 is TGTGCCAGCAGCTTTCGACTAGCGGGAGGGGGGACCGGGGAGCTGTTTTTT.

V usage is TRBV24-1 and J usage is TRBJ1-2; weak D call: TRBD1 (6 bases). The CDR3 is 15 amino acids. V lost 5 bases and J 8 bases, leaving 20 bases between the germline ends. CDR1 is KGHDR, CDR2 SFDVKD, per germline. CDR3 residues: CATSGGAGTARGYTF. The DNA of the CDR3 is TGTGCCACCAGTGGGGGGGCCGGGACGGCCCGCGGCTACACCTTC.

This clonotype occurred many times. The V call is TRBV5-6, the J call TRBJ2-6, with TRBD2 matching 12 bases. CDR3 length: 18 residues. V lost 3 bases, J lost 0 bases, and 4 bases stayed unmatched. Germline CDR1 reads SGHDT; CDR2 reads YYEEEE. CDR3 DNA: TGTGCCAGCAGCTCCGGACTAGCGGGACTCTCTGGGGCCAACGTCCTGACTTTC. Protein: CASSSGLAGLSGANVLTF.

The rearrangement joins TRBV30 to TRBJ2-2, with D perhaps assigned TRBD1 or TRBD2 (5 bases each). V lost 5 bases to trimming and J lost 7 bases, with 14 bases between them. The CDR3 is 13 amino acids. From germline, CDR1 is GTSNPN and CDR2 SVGIG (reference sequence). In nucleotides, the CDR3 is TGTGCCTGGTCGGGGCGAAGACGCGGGGAGCTGTTTTTT. Translation: CAWSGRRRGELFF.

The CDR3 nucleotides are TGTGCCACCAGTGCCCCACCTCCGGGGTCCTACGAGCAGTACTTC. This sequence encodes CATSAPPPGSYEQYF. The genes are TRBV24-1 and TRBJ2-7, with D perhaps matching TRBD2 (5 bases). The ends were cut back, 5 bases at V and 1 base at J, with 14 bases in the middle. The germline CDR1 and CDR2 sequences are KGHDR and SFDVKD. The CDR3 contains 15 residues.

The chain combines TRBV3-1 with TRBJ2-7; 7 bases are shared with TRBD2. With 1 base clipped from V and 4 bases from J, the junction kept 7 bases outside the gene matches. The germline CDR1 and CDR2 sequences are LGHDT and YNNKEL (reference sequence). The CDR3 spans 15 residues. CDR3 coding DNA: TGTGCCAGCAGCCAAGTCGGCGGGGGAATATACGAGCAGTACTTC. Encoded protein: CASSQVGGGIYEQYF.

The V and J genes are TRBV19 and TRBJ1-2; D call uncertain. Germline loops: CDR1 LNHDA, CDR2 SQIVND (reference sequence). Trimming removed 3 bases from V and 5 bases from J, with 16 bases in between. This CDR3 is 15 amino acids long. DNA of the CDR3: TGTGCCAGTAGTATGTCTCCCGGGATCCCTTATGGCTACACCTTC. It encodes CASSMSPGIPYGYTF.

This clonotype was seen ten or more times. This rearrangement joins TRBV2 to TRBJ1-5, with D possibly matching TRBD1 (5 bases). With 2 bases removed from V and 1 base from J, the gap between germline ends came to 9 bases. The germline V gene has CDR1 SNHLY and CDR2 FYNNEI. The CDR3 has 15 amino acids. Written as DNA, the CDR3 is TGTGCCAGCAGTGAAATTCGGGACAGCAATCAGCCCCAGCATTTT. Translated, it gives CASSEIRDSNQPQHF.

The chain employs TRBV24-1 and TRBJ1-6, with a tentative D call TRBD1 (6 bases). V lost 6 bases, J lost 7 bases, and 15 bases lay in between. The V gene's germline CDR1 is KGHDR and CDR2 SFDVKD. The CDR3 is made up of 15 amino acids. CDR3 sequence: CATSLIRGNNSPLHF. The CDR3 DNA reads TGTGCCACCAGTTTAATAAGGGGGAACAATTCACCCCTCCACTTT.

This clonotype was detected many times. The V and J genes are TRBV2 and TRBJ2-3; D perhaps matches TRBD2 (6 bases). This CDR3 contains 13 residues. The V gene lost 5 bases and the J gene lost 5 bases, with 11 bases spanning the gap. Germline V gene lookup returns CDR1 SNHLY and CDR2 FYNNEI. The CDR3 reads CASSRTTKDTQYF. The CDR3 DNA is TGTGCCAGCAGTCGGACTACTAAAGATACGCAGTATTTT.